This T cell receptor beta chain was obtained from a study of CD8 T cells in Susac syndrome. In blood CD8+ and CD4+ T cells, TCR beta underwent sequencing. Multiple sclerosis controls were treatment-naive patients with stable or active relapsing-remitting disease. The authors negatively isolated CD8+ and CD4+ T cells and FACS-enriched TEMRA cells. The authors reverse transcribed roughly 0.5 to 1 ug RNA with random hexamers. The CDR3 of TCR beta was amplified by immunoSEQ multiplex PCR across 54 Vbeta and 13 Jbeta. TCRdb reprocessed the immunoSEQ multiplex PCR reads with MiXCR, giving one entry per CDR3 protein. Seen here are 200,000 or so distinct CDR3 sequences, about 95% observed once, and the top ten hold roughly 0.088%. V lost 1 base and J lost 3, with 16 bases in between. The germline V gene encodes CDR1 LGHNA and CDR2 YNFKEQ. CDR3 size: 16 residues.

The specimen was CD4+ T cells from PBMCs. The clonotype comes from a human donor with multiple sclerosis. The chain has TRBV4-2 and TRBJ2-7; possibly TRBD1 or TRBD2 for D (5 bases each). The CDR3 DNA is TGTGCCAGCAGCCAAGGGGGCCAACGGGGAAGCTACGAGCAGTACTTC. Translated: CASSQGGQRGSYEQYF.